The present entry profiles one T cell receptor beta chain with its context. This sample is drawn from a study of blood T cell repertoires in COVID-19. How the authors handled the data: Researchers report that nucleated cell counts were estimated from reference gene primer amplification. Produced via immunoSEQ multiplex PCR; TCRdb's table is partial and in-frame only. V, J and clone size are taken as reported in that table, and D and trimming were inferred from the DNA itself. The sample has about 260,000 clones; 84% are singletons. This CDR3 contains 16 residues. V dropped 3 bases and J dropped 4; count of bases not matched to a gene: 6. CDR1 is SNHLY, CDR2 FYNNEI, per germline.

The sequenced sample was peripheral blood. The chain uses TRBV2 and TRBJ1-5, with 10 bases that match TRBD1. The sequence was collected from a man in his 60s with acute or convalescent COVID-19. The CDR3 DNA follows: TGTGCCAGCAGTGATGAGACAGGGGGCAGGAATCAGCCCCAGCATTTT. The encoded protein is CASSDETGGRNQPQHF.